The present T cell receptor beta chain was sequenced within a study of PD-1 blockade in classical Hodgkin lymphoma. This clone occurred once. The target antigen is unknown. The length of the CDR3 is 19 residues. The germline V gene encodes CDR1 LNHDA and CDR2 SQIVND (reference sequence). The ends lost 7 bases at V and 4 bases at J; junction bases unmatched: 20. Study-wide results and limits: Complete responders started with a diversity level that resembled newly diagnosed patients at baseline.

After autologous stem cell transplantation all patients relapsed, and prior brentuximab vedotin exposure differed between cohorts. Sequencing was performed with immunoSEQ multiplex PCR; in TCRdb, only in-frame clones are kept and a portion is missing. Of more than 60,000 clones listed, 90% were seen once; the top ten hold approximately 9.8%. The receptor was derived from a human donor with classical Hodgkin lymphoma. Sample: peripheral blood mononuclear cells (PBMCs), taken at baseline. This rearrangement joins TRBV19 to TRBJ2-2, with 8 bases matching TRBD1. CDR3 in amino acids: CASNTKQGRRGRVTGELFF. In DNA form, the CDR3 reads TGTGCCAGTAATACTAAACAAGGACGCAGGGGGCGCGTCACCGGGGAGCTGTTTTTT.